These 7 T cell receptor beta chains share one sample of origin, sequenced in a study of molecular identifiers for immune sequencing clone quantification. TCRdb analysed the PCR reads with MiXCR anew, one entry per CDR3 protein. The top ten hold roughly 0.81% of the sample, which has about 510,000 distinct CDR3 sequences, about 22% seen once. The sequencing sample was made of naive CD8+ T cells from blood, with Jurkat cell RNA spiked in. The subset denotes: FACS-sorted CD8+CD4-CCR7+CD45RA+ naive T cells. The receptor set was obtained from a human donor in good health. Some libraries in this study had Jurkat cell RNA spiked in.

This chain uses TRBV7-2 with TRBJ2-2, with D possibly TRBD2 on 5 matching bases. Germline CDR1 and CDR2: SGHTA and FQGNSA. Trimming stripped 1 base from V and 7 bases from J, with 10 bases between. CDR3 length: 14 residues. In DNA form, the CDR3 reads TGTGCCAGCAGCTTAGTTCTAGCAGACGGGGAGCTGTTTTTT. Encoded protein: CASSLVLADGELFF.

Ten or more counts support this clonotype. V usage is TRBV6-2 or TRBV6-3 and J usage is TRBJ1-3; D is ambiguous. CDR1 and CDR2 (germline): MNHEY, SVGEGT. V was pared by 7 bases and J by 0 bases, with 10 bases between. The CDR3 covers 14 residues. CDR3 amino acids: CASTQTFSGNTIYF. CDR3 coding DNA: TGTGCCAGCACCCAGACATTCTCTGGAAACACCATATATTTT.

This clonotype appeared many times. The genes are TRBV6-5 and TRBJ2-7; 12 bases fit TRBD2. This CDR3 region has 12 residues. CDR1 and CDR2 (germline): MNHEY, SVGAGI. Trimming at V came to 8 bases and at J to 7 bases, leaving 3 bases not matched to a gene. The CDR3 DNA follows: TGTGCCAGCTGGACTAGCGGGGAAGAGCAGTACTTC. Its translation: CASWTSGEEQYF.

This clonotype was seen repeatedly, ten times or more. The gene calls are TRBV4-1 and TRBJ1-2; tentatively, D is TRBD1 (5 bases). The CDR3 covers 15 residues. Germline lookup yields CDR1 MGHRA and CDR2 YSYEKL. V shed 3 bases and J shed 0 bases, with 11 bases lying between them. DNA of the CDR3: TGCGCCAGCAGCCAGGGGACGGGAGCTAACTATGGCTACACCTTC. It is translated as CASSQGTGANYGYTF.

The chain carries TRBV7-6 and TRBJ1-1; D uncertain. Trimming removed 0 bases at V and 1 base at J, with 12 bases between. The germline CDR1 and CDR2 sequences are SGHVS and FNYEAQ. This CDR3 contains 16 residues. CDR3 protein: CASSLAPGVPNTEAFF. CDR3 bases: TGTGCCAGCAGCTTAGCGCCAGGTGTACCGAACACTGAAGCTTTCTTT.

In its sample, this clonotype was seen many times. This chain uses TRBV27 with TRBJ2-7; a possible D gene is TRBD2 (5 bases). Looked up from germline, CDR1 is MNHEY and CDR2 is SMNVEV (reference sequence). The CDR3 is 11 amino acids. The V end was cut by 11 bases, the J end by 4 bases, with 12 bases between. The CDR3 DNA reads TGTGCCGTCGAACTAGTTTACGAGCAGTACTTC. Residues: CAVELVYEQYF.

This clonotype was detected ten times or more. The chain joins TRBV6-5 to TRBJ1-1, with a possible D match to TRBD1 (5 bases). Germline-derived CDR1 and CDR2 are MNHEY and SVGAGI. This CDR3 spans 14 amino acids. V dropped 2 bases and J dropped 3 bases, with 10 bases sitting between them. The CDR3 protein is CASSYMGGDTEAFF. For the CDR3, the DNA is TGTGCCAGCAGTTACATGGGGGGGGACACTGAAGCTTTCTTT.